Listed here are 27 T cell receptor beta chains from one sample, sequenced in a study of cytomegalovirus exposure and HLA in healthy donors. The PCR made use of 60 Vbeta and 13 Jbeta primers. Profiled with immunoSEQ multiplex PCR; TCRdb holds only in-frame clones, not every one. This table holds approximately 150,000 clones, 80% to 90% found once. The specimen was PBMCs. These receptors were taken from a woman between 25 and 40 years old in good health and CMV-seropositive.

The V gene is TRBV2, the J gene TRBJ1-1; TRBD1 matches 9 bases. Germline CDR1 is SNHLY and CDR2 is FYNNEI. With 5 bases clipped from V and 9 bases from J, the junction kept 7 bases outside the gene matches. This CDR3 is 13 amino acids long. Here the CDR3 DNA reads TGTGCCAGCAGTCCTTTTGGACAGGGGCAAGCTTTCTTT. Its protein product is CASSPFGQGQAFF.

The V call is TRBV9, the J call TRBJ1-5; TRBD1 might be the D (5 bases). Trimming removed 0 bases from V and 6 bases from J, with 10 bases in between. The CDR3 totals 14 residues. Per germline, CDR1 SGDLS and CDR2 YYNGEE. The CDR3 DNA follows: TGTGCCAGCAGCGTAGGACAGACCAGTCAGCCCCAGCATTTT. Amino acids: CASSVGQTSQPQHF.

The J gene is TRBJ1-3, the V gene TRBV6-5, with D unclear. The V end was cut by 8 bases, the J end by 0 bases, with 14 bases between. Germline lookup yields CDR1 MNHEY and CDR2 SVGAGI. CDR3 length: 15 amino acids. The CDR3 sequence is CASGAARFSGNTIYF. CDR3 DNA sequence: TGTGCCAGCGGAGCAGCCAGATTCTCTGGAAACACCATATATTTT.

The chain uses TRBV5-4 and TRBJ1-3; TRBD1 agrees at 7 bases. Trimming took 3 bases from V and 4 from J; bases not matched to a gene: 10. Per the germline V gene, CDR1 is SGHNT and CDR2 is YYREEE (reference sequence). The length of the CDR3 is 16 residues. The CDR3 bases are TGTGCCAGCAGCTCGGGACAGAGCCGATCCGGAAACACCATATATTTT. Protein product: CASSSGQSRSGNTIYF.

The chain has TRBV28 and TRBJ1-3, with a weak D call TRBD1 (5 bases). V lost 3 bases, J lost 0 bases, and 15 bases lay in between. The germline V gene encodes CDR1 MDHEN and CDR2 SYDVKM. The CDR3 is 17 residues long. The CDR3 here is CASSFYPGGVSGNTIYF. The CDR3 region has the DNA TGTGCCAGCAGTTTTTATCCTGGGGGGGTCTCTGGAAACACCATATATTTT.

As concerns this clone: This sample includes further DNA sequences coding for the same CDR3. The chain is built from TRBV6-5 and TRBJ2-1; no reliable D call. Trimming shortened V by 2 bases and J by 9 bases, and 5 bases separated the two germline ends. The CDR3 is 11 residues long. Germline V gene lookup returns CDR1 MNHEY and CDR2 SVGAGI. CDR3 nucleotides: TGTGCCAGCAGTTACCGAGGTGAGCAGTTCTTC. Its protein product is CASSYRGEQFF.

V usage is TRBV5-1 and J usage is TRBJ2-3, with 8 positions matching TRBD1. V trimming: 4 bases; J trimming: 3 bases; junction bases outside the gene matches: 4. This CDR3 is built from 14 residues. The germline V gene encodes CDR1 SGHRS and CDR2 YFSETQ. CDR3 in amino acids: CASSPGQVTDTQYF. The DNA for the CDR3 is TGCGCCAGCAGCCCGGGACAGGTGACAGATACGCAGTATTTT. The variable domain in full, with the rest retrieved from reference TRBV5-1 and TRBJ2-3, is KAGVTQTPRYLIKTRGQQVTLSCSPISGHRSVSWYQQTPGQGLQFLFEYFSETQRNKGNFPGRFSGRQFSNSRSEMNVSTLELGDSALYLCASSPGQVTDTQYFGPGTRLTVL.

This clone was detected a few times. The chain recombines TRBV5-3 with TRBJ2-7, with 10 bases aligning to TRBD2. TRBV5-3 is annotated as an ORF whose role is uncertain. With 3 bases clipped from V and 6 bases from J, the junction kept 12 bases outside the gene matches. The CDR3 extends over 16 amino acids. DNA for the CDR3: TGTGCCAGAAGCTGCCCACTAGCGGGGACCTTCGCCGAGCAGTACTTC. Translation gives CARSCPLAGTFAEQYF.

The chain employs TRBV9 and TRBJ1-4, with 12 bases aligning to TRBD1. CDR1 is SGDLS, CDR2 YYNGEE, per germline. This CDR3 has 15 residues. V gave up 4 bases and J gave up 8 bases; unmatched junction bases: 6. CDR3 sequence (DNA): TGTGCCAGCAGCCCGGGACAGGGGGCTTACGAAAAACTGTTTTTT. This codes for CASSPGQGAYEKLFF.

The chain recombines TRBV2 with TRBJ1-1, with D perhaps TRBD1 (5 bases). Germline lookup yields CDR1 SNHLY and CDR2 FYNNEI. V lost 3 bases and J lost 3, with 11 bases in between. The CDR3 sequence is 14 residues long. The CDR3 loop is CASSDTRADTEAFF. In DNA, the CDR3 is TGTGCCAGCAGTGATACCAGGGCGGACACTGAAGCTTTCTTT.

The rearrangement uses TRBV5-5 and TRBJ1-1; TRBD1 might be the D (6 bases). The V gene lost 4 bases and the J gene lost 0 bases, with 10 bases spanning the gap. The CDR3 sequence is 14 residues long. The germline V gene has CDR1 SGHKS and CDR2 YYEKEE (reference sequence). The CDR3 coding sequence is TGTGCCAGCAGCCTATGGACAGTGAACACTGAAGCTTTCTTT. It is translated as CASSLWTVNTEAFF.

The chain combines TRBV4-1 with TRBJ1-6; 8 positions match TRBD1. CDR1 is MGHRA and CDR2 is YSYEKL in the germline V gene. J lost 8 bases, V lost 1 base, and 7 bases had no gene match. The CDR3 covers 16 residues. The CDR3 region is CASSQVIDRGYSPLHF. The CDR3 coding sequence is TGCGCCAGCAGCCAAGTGATTGACAGGGGTTATTCACCCCTCCACTTT.

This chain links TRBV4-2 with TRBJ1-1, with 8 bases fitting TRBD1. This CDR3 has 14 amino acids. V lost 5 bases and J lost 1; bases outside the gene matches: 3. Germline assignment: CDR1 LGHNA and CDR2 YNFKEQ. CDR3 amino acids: CASSYGTGNTEAFF. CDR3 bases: TGTGCCAGCAGCTATGGGACAGGGAACACTGAAGCTTTCTTT.

CDR3 sequence: CASSLGFLSGAGETQYF. The CDR3 DNA follows: TGTGCCAGCAGCTTGGGATTCCTTAGCGGGGCGGGGGAGACCCAGTACTTC. The chain links TRBV5-4 to TRBJ2-5; TRBD2 matches 8 bases. The V gene end was trimmed by 0 bases and the J gene end by 5 bases; junction bases not matched to a gene: 12. This CDR3 has 17 residues. Germline CDR1 is SGHNT and CDR2 is YYREEE (reference sequence).

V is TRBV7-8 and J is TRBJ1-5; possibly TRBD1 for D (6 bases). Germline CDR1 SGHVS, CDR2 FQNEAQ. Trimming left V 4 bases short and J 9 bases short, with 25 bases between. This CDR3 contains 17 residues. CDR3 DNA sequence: TGTGCCAGCAGCTCCCCCAGGGTCAGGGGATCAAACGCGCCCCAGCATTTT. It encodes CASSSPRVRGSNAPQHF. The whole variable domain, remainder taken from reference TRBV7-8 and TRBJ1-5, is GAGVSQSPRYKVAKRGQDVALRCDPISGHVSLFWYQQALGQGPEFLTYFQNEAQLDKSGLPSDRFFAERPEGSVSTLKIQRTQQEDSAVYLCASSSPRVRGSNAPQHFGDGTRLSIL.

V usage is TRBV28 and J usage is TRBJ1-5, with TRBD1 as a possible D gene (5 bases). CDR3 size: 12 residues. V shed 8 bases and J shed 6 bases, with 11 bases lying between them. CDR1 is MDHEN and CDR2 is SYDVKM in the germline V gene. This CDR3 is CASAGHGQPQHF. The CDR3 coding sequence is TGTGCCAGCGCAGGGCATGGTCAGCCCCAGCATTTT.

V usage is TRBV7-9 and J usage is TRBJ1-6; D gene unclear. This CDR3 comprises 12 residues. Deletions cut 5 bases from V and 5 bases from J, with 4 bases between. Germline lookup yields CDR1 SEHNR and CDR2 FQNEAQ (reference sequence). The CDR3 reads CASSRDNSPLHF. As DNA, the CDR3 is TGTGCCAGCAGCCGGGATAATTCACCCCTCCACTTT.

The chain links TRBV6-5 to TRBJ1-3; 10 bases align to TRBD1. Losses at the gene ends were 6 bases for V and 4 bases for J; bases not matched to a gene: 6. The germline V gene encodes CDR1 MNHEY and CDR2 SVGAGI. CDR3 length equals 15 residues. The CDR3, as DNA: TGTGCCAGCAGACCCGGGACAGGGGAAGGAAACACCATATATTTT. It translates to CASRPGTGEGNTIYF.

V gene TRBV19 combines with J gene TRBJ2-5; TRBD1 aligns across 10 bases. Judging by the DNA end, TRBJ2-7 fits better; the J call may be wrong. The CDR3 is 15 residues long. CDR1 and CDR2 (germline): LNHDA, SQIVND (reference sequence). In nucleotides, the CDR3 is TGTGCCAGTAGTAGAAAGGACAGGGGGAACTACGAGCAGTACTTC. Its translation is CASSRKDRGNYEQYF.

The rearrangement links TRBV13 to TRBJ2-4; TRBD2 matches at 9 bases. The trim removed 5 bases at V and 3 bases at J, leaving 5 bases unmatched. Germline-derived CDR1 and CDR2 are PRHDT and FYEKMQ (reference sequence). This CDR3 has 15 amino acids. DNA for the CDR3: TGTGCCAGCAGCACGCGGGGGGGGGTCAAAAACATTCAGTACTTC. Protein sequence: CASSTRGGVKNIQYF.

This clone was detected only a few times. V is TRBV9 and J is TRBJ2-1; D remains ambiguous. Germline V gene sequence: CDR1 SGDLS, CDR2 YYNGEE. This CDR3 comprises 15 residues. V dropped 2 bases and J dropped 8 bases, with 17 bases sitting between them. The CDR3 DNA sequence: TGTGCCAGCAGCGTCGCTAGTATATCCGGCGATGAGCAGTTCTTC. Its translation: CASSVASISGDEQFF.

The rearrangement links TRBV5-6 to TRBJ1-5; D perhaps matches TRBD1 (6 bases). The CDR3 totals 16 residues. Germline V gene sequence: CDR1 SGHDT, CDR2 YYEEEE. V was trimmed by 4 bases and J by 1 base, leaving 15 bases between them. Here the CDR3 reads CASSRYYQGSNQPQHF. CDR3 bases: TGTGCCAGCAGCCGCTACTATCAGGGGAGCAATCAGCCCCAGCATTTT.

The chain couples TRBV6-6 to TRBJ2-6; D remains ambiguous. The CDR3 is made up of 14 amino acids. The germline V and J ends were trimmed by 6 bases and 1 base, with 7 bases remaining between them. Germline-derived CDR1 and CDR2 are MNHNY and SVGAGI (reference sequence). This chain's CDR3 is CASSSISGANVLTF. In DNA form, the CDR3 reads TGTGCCAGCAGCTCTATATCTGGGGCCAACGTCCTGACTTTC.

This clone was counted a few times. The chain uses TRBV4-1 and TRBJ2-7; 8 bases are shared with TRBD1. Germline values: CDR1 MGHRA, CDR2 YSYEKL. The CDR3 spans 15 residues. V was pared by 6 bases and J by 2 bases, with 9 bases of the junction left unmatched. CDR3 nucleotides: TGCGCCAGCAGACTCGCCGGGACAGGACCCTACGAGCAGTACTTC. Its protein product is CASRLAGTGPYEQYF.

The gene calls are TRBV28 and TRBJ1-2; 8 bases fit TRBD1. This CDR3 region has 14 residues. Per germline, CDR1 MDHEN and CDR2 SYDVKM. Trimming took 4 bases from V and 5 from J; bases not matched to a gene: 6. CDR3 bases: TGTGCCAGCAGTTCGCACAGGGGGTATTATGGCTACACCTTC. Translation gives CASSSHRGYYGYTF.

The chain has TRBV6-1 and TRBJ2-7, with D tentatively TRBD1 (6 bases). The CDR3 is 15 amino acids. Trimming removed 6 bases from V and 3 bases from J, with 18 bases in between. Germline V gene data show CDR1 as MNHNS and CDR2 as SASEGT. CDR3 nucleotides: TGTGCCAGCAGCGCTGTGTGGACAGAAAGCTACGAGCAGTACTTC. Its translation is CASSAVWTESYEQYF.

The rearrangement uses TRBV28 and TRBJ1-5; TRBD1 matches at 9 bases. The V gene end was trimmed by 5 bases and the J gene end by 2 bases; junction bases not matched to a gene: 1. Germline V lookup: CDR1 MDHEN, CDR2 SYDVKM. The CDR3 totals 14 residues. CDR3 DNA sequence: TGTGCCAGCAGTACAGGGGGCGGCAATCAGCCCCAGCATTTT. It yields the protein CASSTGGGNQPQHF.